Here is one T cell receptor beta chain with its context. CDR1 is MNHEY, CDR2 SMNVEV, per germline (reference sequence). The CDR3 is 17 amino acids. The V segment lost 5 bases and the J segment 0 bases; nucleotides outside the gene matches: 10. This specimen belongs to a study of blood T cell repertoires in COVID-19. Under the authors' procedure: Amplification with reference gene primers provided the estimates of nucleated cell counts. Data came from immunoSEQ multiplex PCR; TCRdb stores just in-frame clones and leaves some out. That table furnishes V, J and clone size, whereas the DNA furnished D and trimming. The sample has roughly 290,000 clones, 80% to 90% seen once.

The sample comprised peripheral blood. The V gene is TRBV27, the J gene TRBJ2-1; TRBD1 matches 7 bases. The TCR comes from a woman aged 50 to 60 who had recovered from COVID-19. This CDR3 is CASSPRGRGSSYNEQFF. The CDR3 coding sequence is TGTGCCAGCAGTCCCCGAGGCAGGGGGAGCTCCTACAATGAGCAGTTCTTC.